This is a list of T cell receptor beta chains from one sample in a study of CD8 T cells in ankylosing spondylitis. TCRdb passed the 5' RACE reads through MiXCR, listing each CDR3 protein once. Of 300,000 to 400,000 distinct CDR3 sequences listed, 20% to 25% are singletons. Material for sequencing was blood, either unsorted or a sorted T cell fraction (not recorded which). These receptors were obtained from a male donor with ankylosing spondylitis. Both conserved end residues are part of each CDR3. D genes are given only for firm matches. A row's size may be missing; if present it is once, few, many or a size class.

j_call: TRBJ2-5
clone_size: few
v_call: TRBV13
d_call: NA
cdr3_aa: CASSQMRGADRQETQYF
cdr3_nt: TGTGCCAGCAGCCAGATGAGGGGTGCAGATAGACAAGAGACCCAGTACTTC

j_call: TRBJ1-1
clone_size: NA
v_call: TRBV5-4
d_call: NA
cdr3_aa: CASRTDFRATEAFF
cdr3_nt: TGTGCCAGCAGGACGGATTTCAGGGCCACTGAAGCTTTCTTT

j_call: TRBJ2-7
clone_size: NA
v_call: TRBV12-3/TRBV12-4
d_call: TRBD2
cdr3_aa: CASRHRLAGGYEQYF
cdr3_nt: TGTGCCAGCAGGCACAGACTAGCTGGAGGCTACGAGCAGTACTTC

j_call: TRBJ2-7
clone_size: few
v_call: TRBV7-9
d_call: TRBD2
cdr3_aa: CASSLRLAGGDEQYF
cdr3_nt: TGTGCCAGCAGCTTAAGGCTAGCGGGAGGCGACGAGCAGTACTTC

j_call: TRBJ2-3
clone_size: NA
v_call: TRBV4-1
d_call: TRBD2
cdr3_aa: CASSQGAGGVTDTQYF
cdr3_nt: TGCGCCAGCAGCCAAGGGGCGGGAGGGGTCACAGATACGCAGTATTTT

j_call: TRBJ2-1
clone_size: NA
v_call: TRBV18
d_call: TRBD2
cdr3_aa: CASSPRAGLAGRHEQFF
cdr3_nt: TGTGCCAGCTCCCCACGTGCGGGACTAGCGGGAAGGCATGAGCAGTTCTTC

j_call: TRBJ2-1
clone_size: few
v_call: TRBV27
d_call: NA
cdr3_aa: CASSRDHNNEQFF
cdr3_nt: TGTGCCAGCAGCCGGGACCACAACAATGAGCAGTTCTTC

j_call: TRBJ2-1
clone_size: many
v_call: TRBV11-2
d_call: TRBD2
cdr3_aa: CASSLRASGSHNEQFF
cdr3_nt: TGTGCCAGCAGCTTAAGGGCTAGCGGGAGTCACAATGAGCAGTTCTTC

j_call: TRBJ2-7
clone_size: NA
v_call: TRBV4-1
d_call: NA
cdr3_aa: CASSQEVGMNSYEQYF
cdr3_nt: TGCGCCAGCAGCCAAGAGGTGGGAATGAACTCCTACGAGCAGTACTTC

j_call: TRBJ2-1
clone_size: NA
v_call: TRBV5-1
d_call: TRBD2
cdr3_aa: CASSWGGTSGYNEQFF
cdr3_nt: TGCGCCAGCAGCTGGGGCGGGACTAGCGGTTACAATGAGCAGTTCTTC

j_call: TRBJ2-2
clone_size: few
v_call: TRBV7-2
d_call: TRBD1
cdr3_aa: CASAGQGVPGELFF
cdr3_nt: TGTGCCAGCGCGGGCCAGGGGGTTCCCGGGGAGCTGTTTTTT

j_call: TRBJ2-2
clone_size: NA
v_call: TRBV4-1
d_call: TRBD2
cdr3_aa: CASSLRLAEPTGELFF
cdr3_nt: TGCGCCAGCAGCCTCAGACTAGCGGAACCCACCGGGGAGCTGTTTTTT

j_call: TRBJ2-7
clone_size: few
v_call: TRBV9
d_call: TRBD2
cdr3_aa: CASSGGVAGAYEQYF
cdr3_nt: TGTGCCAGCAGCGGAGGAGTAGCGGGAGCCTACGAGCAGTACTTC

j_call: TRBJ2-1
clone_size: NA
v_call: TRBV12-3/TRBV12-4
d_call: NA
cdr3_aa: CASTPRTRNEQFF
cdr3_nt: TGTGCCAGCACCCCCCGGACCCGGAATGAGCAGTTCTTC

j_call: TRBJ2-1
clone_size: many
v_call: TRBV29-1
d_call: NA
cdr3_aa: CSVEEPVGEQFF
cdr3_nt: TGCAGCGTTGAAGAGCCGGTGGGTGAGCAGTTCTTC

j_call: TRBJ2-5
clone_size: NA
v_call: TRBV5-1
d_call: TRBD2
cdr3_aa: CASSSTGLAEETQYF
cdr3_nt: TGCGCCAGCAGCTCGACGGGACTAGCGGAAGAGACCCAGTACTTC

j_call: TRBJ2-3
clone_size: few
v_call: TRBV4-1
d_call: TRBD1
cdr3_aa: CASSPYRTGQGSTDTQYF
cdr3_nt: TGCGCCAGCAGCCCCTACCGTACCGGACAGGGGAGCACAGATACGCAGTATTTT

j_call: TRBJ2-2
clone_size: many
v_call: TRBV12-3/TRBV12-4
d_call: NA
cdr3_aa: CASSFGLLSGELFF
cdr3_nt: TGTGCCAGCAGTTTCGGTCTACTGTCCGGGGAGCTGTTTTTT

j_call: TRBJ1-1
clone_size: NA
v_call: TRBV11-2
d_call: NA
cdr3_aa: CASKQDMNTEAFF
cdr3_nt: TGTGCCAGCAAGCAGGATATGAACACTGAAGCTTTCTTT

j_call: TRBJ1-4
clone_size: NA
v_call: TRBV20-1
d_call: NA
cdr3_aa: CSATPPGPTTNEKLFF
cdr3_nt: TGCAGTGCCACCCCCCCAGGGCCTACAACTAATGAAAAACTGTTTTTT

j_call: TRBJ1-1
clone_size: many
v_call: TRBV27
d_call: TRBD1
cdr3_aa: CASSPGTGVTEAFF
cdr3_nt: TGTGCCAGCAGTCCCGGGACAGGGGTAACTGAAGCTTTCTTT

j_call: TRBJ1-1
clone_size: NA
v_call: TRBV5-1
d_call: NA
cdr3_aa: CASSFSGGHTEAFF
cdr3_nt: TGCGCCAGCAGCTTTTCGGGGGGCCACACTGAAGCTTTCTTT

j_call: TRBJ2-5
clone_size: few
v_call: TRBV24-1
d_call: TRBD2
cdr3_aa: CATSVGTSGRETQYF
cdr3_nt: TGTGCCACCAGTGTCGGGACTAGCGGGAGGGAGACCCAGTACTTC

j_call: TRBJ2-7
clone_size: few
v_call: TRBV5-1
d_call: NA
cdr3_aa: CASSTDGQGGYEQYF
cdr3_nt: TGCGCCAGCAGCACCGACGGACAGGGAGGGTACGAGCAGTACTTC